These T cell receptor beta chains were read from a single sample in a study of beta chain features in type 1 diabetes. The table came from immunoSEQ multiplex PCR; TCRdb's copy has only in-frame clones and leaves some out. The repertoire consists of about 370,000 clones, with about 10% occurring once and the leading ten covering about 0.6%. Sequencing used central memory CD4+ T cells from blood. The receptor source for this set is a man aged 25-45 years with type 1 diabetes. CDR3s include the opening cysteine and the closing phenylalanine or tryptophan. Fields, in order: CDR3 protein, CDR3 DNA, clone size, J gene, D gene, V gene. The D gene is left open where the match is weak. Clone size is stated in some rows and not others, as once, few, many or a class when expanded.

CASSSRTQELQYF TGTGCCAGCAGCTCCCGGACTCAGGAGCTCCAGTACTTC NA TRBJ2-5 NA TRBV7-2
CATSTDDSTGGYLGDTQYF TGTGCCACCAGCACAGACGACTCGACAGGGGGGTATTTAGGAGATACGCAGTATTTT NA TRBJ2-3 TRBD1 TRBV15
CASKNTGDPQETQYF TGTGCCAGTAAAAACACAGGGGACCCGCAAGAGACCCAGTACTTC few TRBJ2-5 TRBD1 TRBV19
CASSLGDIRVWGYTF TGTGCCAGCAGCTTGGGGGACATTCGGGTTTGGGGCTACACCTTC NA TRBJ1-2 NA TRBV5-6
CASSLFRGNTIYF TGTGCCAGCAGTTTATTCCGTGGAAACACCATATATTTT NA TRBJ1-3 NA TRBV27
CASSGAGVEQFF TGTGCCAGCAGCGGGGCAGGGGTCGAGCAGTTCTTC many TRBJ2-1 NA TRBV2
CASSYRVASGNTDTQYF TGTGCCAGCAGCTACCGTGTAGCTAGCGGGAACACAGATACGCAGTATTTT few TRBJ2-3 TRBD2 TRBV7-3
CASSPSGTPYNEQFF TGTGCCAGTAGTCCAAGCGGGACTCCCTACAATGAGCAGTTCTTC many TRBJ2-1 TRBD2 TRBV19
CASTKTGIRSYTF TGTGCCAGCACAAAAACTGGGATTCGGAGCTACACCTTC NA TRBJ1-2 NA TRBV28
CASSLDREDTIYF TGTGCCAGCAGCTTGGACAGGGAGGACACCATATATTTT once TRBJ1-3 NA TRBV5-4
CASSEHDRNQPQHF TGTGCCAGCAGTGAACATGACAGGAATCAGCCCCAGCATTTT few TRBJ1-5 NA TRBV6-1
CASSPTTGDGYEQYF TGTGCCAGCAGCCCTACAACAGGGGATGGTTACGAGCAGTACTTC few TRBJ2-7 TRBD1 TRBV7-9
CASSYEMFSGYNEQFF TGTGCCAGCAGCTACGAAATGTTTAGCGGTTACAATGAGCAGTTCTTC few TRBJ2-1 NA TRBV7-9
CASLRQGTPGLRGYTF TGTGCCAGCCTTAGACAGGGGACCCCGGGCTTACGTGGCTACACCTTC NA TRBJ1-2 TRBD1 TRBV28
CASSLAGTTNGGYTF TGCGCCAGCAGCCTTGCCGGGACAACAAACGGCGGCTACACCTTC few TRBJ1-2 NA TRBV4-1
CASSPGTATNYGYTF TGCGCCAGCAGCCCTGGGACGGCTACTAACTATGGCTACACCTTC NA TRBJ1-2 NA TRBV5-1
CASIGPLGTGNTEAFF TGTGCCAGCATTGGACCCCTCGGGACAGGGAACACTGAAGCTTTCTTT few TRBJ1-1 TRBD1 TRBV28
CASSSWGRGRYNEQFF TGTGCCAGCAGCTCTTGGGGGCGGGGCCGATACAATGAGCAGTTCTTC NA TRBJ2-1 NA TRBV5-8
CASSLEGWGEQFF TGTGCCAGCAGCTTAGAGGGGTGGGGTGAGCAGTTCTTC NA TRBJ2-1 NA TRBV7-2